This T cell receptor (beta chain) was captured by sequencing in a study of T cell responses to AZD1222 COVID-19 vaccine. Study-wide points: The donor cohort was predominantly white British with a female majority, and clonal diversity may have been underestimated.

Sequencing used immunoSEQ multiplex PCR; TCRdb keeps in-frame clones, though not all of them. The sample holds under 70,000 clones, about 85% seen once. With regard to this clone: As yet, its antigen is unknown.

The CDR3 has 14 amino acids. Losses at the gene ends were 5 bases for V and 3 bases for J; bases not matched to a gene: 6. CDR1 is MNHNY, CDR2 SVGAGI, per germline (reference sequence). This sequence joins TRBV6-6 and TRBJ2-7; 8 positions match TRBD1. This TCR derives from an adult in good health. The sample was peripheral blood, taken on day 0 of AZD1222 vaccination. In DNA form, the CDR3 reads TGTGCCAGCAGTCAGACAGGGGTACGCTACGAGCAGTACTTC. Translation gives CASSQTGVRYEQYF.